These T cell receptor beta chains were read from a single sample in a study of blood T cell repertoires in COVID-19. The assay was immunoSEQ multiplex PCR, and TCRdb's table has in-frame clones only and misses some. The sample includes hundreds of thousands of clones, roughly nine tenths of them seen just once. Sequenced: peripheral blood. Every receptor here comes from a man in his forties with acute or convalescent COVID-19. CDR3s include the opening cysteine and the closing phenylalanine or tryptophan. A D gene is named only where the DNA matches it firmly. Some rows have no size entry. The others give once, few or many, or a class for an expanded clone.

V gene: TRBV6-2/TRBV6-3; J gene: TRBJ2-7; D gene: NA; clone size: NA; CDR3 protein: CASSYGALILEQYF; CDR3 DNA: TGTGCCAGCAGTTACGGGGCCCTTATTCTCGAGCAGTACTTC
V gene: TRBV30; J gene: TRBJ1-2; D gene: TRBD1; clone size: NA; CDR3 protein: CASNDRALVFTF; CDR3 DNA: TGTGCTTCCAACGACAGGGCTCTTGTCTTCACCTTC
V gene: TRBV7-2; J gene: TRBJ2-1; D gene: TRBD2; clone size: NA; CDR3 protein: CASSSNSGGQFF; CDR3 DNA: TGTGCCAGCAGCTCTAATAGCGGGGGGCAGTTCTTC
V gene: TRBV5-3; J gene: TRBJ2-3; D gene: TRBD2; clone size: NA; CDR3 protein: CARSSLAATDTQYF; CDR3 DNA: TGTGCCAGAAGCTCGCTAGCGGCCACAGATACGCAGTATTTT
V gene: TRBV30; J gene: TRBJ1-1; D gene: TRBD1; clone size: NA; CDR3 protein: CAWSVPPRQGGPEAFF; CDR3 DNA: TGTGCCTGGAGTGTACCACCTCGGCAGGGGGGCCCTGAAGCTTTCTTT
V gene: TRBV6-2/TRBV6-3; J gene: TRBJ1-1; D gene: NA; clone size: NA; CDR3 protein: CASSSLQGGLGTEAFF; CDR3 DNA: TGTGCCAGCAGTTCACTACAAGGGGGATTGGGCACTGAAGCTTTCTTT
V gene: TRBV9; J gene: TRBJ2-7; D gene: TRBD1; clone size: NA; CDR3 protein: CASSVEGQGSDEQYF; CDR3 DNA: TGTGCCAGCAGCGTAGAGGGACAGGGATCGGACGAGCAGTACTTC
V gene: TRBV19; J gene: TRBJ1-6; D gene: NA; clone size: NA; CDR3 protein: CASSEQGSPLHF; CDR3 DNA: TGTGCCAGTAGTGAACAGGGCTCACCCCTCCACTTT
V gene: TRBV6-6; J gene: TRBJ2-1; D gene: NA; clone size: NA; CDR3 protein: CASSYSKLFEQFF; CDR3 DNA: TGTGCCAGCAGTTACTCGAAACTCTTTGAGCAGTTCTTC
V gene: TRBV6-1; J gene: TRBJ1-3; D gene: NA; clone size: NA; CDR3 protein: CASSEGRLGNTIYF; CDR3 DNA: TGTGCCAGCAGTGAAGGAAGACTGGGAAACACCATATATTTT
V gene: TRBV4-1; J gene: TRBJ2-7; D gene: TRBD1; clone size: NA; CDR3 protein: CASSLTGTGVYEQYF; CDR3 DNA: TGCGCCAGCAGCCTTACCGGGACAGGGGTGTACGAGCAGTACTTC
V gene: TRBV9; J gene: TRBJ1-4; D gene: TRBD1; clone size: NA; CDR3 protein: CASSFTGTGSEKLFF; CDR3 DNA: TGTGCCAGCAGCTTCACCGGGACAGGGTCTGAAAAACTGTTTTTT
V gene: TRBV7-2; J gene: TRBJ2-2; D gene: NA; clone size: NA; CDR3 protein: CASSPTWEANTGELFF; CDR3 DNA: TGTGCCAGCAGCCCCACGTGGGAGGCTAACACCGGGGAGCTGTTTTTT
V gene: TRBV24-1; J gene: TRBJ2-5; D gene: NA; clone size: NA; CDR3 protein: CATSRNFPGETQYF; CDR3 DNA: TGTGCCACCAGTCGCAATTTCCCAGGAGAGACCCAGTACTTC
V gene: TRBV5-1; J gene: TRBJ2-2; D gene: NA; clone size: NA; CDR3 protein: CASSLGLVGELFF; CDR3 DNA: TGCGCCAGCAGCTTAGGACTCGTAGGGGAGCTGTTTTTT
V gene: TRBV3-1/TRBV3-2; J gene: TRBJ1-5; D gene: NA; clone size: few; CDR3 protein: CASSQVSGDQPQHF; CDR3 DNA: TGTGCCAGCAGCCAAGTTTCCGGGGATCAGCCCCAGCATTTT
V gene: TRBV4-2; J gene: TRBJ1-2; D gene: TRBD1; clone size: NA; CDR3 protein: CASRVGDRGQFGYTF; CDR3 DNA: TGTGCCAGCAGGGTAGGGGACAGGGGTCAATTCGGCTACACCTTC
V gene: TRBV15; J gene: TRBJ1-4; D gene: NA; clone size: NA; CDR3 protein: CATSRDSRGATNEKLFF; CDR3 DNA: TGTGCCACCAGCAGAGATTCCAGGGGAGCTACTAATGAAAAACTGTTTTTT
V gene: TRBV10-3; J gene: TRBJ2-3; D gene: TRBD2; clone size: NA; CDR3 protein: CAISRLLAETTDTQYF; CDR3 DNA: TGTGCCATCAGTCGACTCCTAGCGGAAACAACAGATACGCAGTATTTT
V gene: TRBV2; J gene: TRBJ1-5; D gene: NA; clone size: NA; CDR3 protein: CASRAGDNSNQPQHF; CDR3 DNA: TGTGCCAGCAGGGCAGGGGATAATAGCAATCAGCCCCAGCATTTT
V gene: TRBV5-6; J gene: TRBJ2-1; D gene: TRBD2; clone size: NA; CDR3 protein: CASSLASLAGYNEQFF; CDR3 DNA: TGTGCCAGCAGCTTGGCTTCCCTAGCGGGGTACAATGAGCAGTTCTTC
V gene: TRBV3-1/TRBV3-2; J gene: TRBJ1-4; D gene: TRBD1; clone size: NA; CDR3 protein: CASSRPTGGNEKLFF; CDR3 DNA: TGTGCCAGCAGCCGCCCCACAGGGGGTAATGAAAAACTGTTTTTT
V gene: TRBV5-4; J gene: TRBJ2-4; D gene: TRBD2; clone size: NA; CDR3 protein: CASSPGLAGIGLAKNIQYF; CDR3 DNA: TGTGCCAGCAGCCCTGGACTAGCGGGGATCGGGCTAGCCAAAAACATTCAGTACTTC
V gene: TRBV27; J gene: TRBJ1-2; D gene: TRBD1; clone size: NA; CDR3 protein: CASSPGQGSGYTF; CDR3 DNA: TGTGCCAGCAGTCCGGGACAGGGGTCTGGCTACACCTTC
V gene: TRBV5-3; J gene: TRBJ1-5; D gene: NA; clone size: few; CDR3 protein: CARSFRRVRYSNQPQHF; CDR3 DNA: TGTGCCAGAAGCTTCCGGAGGGTTCGTTATAGCAATCAGCCCCAGCATTTT
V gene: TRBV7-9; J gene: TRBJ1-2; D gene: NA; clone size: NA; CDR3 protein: CASSLVLATNYGYTF; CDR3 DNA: TGTGCCAGCAGCTTAGTTCTAGCAACTAACTATGGCTACACCTTC
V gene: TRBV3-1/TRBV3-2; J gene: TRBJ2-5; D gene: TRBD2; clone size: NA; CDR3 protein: CASAGTSVQETQYF; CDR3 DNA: TGTGCCAGTGCTGGGACTAGCGTACAAGAGACCCAGTACTTC
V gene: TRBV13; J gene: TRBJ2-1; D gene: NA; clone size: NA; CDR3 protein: CASTPRGYNEQFF; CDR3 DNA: TGTGCCAGCACCCCACGAGGCTACAATGAGCAGTTCTTC
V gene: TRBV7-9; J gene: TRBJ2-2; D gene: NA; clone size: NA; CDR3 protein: CASSLSAGELFF; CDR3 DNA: TGTGCCAGCAGCTTGAGTGCCGGGGAGCTGTTTTTT
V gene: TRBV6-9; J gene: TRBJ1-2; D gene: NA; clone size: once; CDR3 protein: CASSPPGDSLHGYTF; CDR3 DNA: TGTGCCAGCAGTCCCCCAGGAGACAGTCTCCATGGCTACACCTTC
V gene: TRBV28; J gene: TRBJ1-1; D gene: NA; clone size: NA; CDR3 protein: CASKTGLNTEAFF; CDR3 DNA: TGTGCCAGCAAAACAGGGCTGAACACTGAAGCTTTCTTT
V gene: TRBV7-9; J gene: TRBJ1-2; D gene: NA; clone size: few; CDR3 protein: CASGWGSNYGYTF; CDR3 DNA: TGTGCCAGCGGGTGGGGCAGCAACTATGGCTACACCTTC
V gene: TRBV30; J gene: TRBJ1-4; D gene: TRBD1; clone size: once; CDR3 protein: CAWRKYGTGGAWGEKLFF; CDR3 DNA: TGTGCCTGGAGGAAATATGGGACAGGGGGCGCATGGGGTGAAAAACTGTTTTTT
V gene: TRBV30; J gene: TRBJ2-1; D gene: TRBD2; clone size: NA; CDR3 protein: CAWSRWIAGGYNEQFF; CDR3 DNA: TGTGCCTGGAGTAGGTGGATAGCGGGGGGATACAATGAGCAGTTCTTC
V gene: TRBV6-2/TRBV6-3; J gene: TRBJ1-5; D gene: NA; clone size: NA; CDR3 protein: CASSYGGGHKPQHF; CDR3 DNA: TGTGCCAGCAGTTACGGGGGGGGGCACAAGCCCCAGCATTTT
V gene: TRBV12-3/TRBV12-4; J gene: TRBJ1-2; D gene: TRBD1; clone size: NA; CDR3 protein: CASNLWGQANYTF; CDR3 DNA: TGTGCCAGCAACCTGTGGGGACAGGCGAACTACACCTTC
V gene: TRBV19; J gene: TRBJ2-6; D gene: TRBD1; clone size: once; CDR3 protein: CASSTEGAGANVLTF; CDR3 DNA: TGTGCCAGTAGTACTGAGGGGGCCGGGGCCAACGTCCTGACTTTC
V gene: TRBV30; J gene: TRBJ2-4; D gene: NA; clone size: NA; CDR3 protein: CAWSRRGAKNIQYF; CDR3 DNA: TGTGCCTGGAGTCGAAGGGGGGCCAAAAACATTCAGTACTTC
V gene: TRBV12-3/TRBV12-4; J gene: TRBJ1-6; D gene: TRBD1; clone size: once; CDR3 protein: CASSLGQGPLHF; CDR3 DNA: TGTGCCAGCAGTCTCGGACAGGGCCCTCTCCACTTT
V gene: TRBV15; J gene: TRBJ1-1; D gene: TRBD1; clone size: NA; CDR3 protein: CATSRGGQGVGEAFF; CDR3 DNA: TGTGCCACCAGCAGAGGGGGACAGGGGGTAGGTGAAGCTTTCTTT
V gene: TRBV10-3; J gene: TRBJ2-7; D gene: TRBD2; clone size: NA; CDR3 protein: CAISNPGGGSGRAVYEQYF; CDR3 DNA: TGTGCCATCAGTAATCCAGGGGGTGGTAGCGGGAGGGCCGTTTACGAGCAGTACTTC
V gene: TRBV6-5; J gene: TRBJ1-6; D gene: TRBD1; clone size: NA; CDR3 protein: CASGDRGNSPLHF; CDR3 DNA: TGTGCCAGCGGGGACAGGGGGAATTCACCCCTCCACTTT